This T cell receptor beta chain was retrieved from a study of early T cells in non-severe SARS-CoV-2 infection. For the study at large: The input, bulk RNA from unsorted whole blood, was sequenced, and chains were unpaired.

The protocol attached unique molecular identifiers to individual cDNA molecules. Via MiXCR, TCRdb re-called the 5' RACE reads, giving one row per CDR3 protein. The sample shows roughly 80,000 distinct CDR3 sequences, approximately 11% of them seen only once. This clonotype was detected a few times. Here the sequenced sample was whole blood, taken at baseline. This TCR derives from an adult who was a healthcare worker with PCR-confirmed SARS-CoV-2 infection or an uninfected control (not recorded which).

The CDR3 coding sequence is TGTGCCAGCAGCCAAACCATTAACACCGGGGAGCTGTTTTTT. Translating it yields CASSQTINTGELFF. The chain joins TRBV28 to TRBJ2-2; D remains ambiguous. Per the germline V gene, CDR1 is MDHEN and CDR2 is SYDVKM. The V gene lost 6 bases and the J gene lost 2 bases, with 10 bases spanning the gap. The CDR3 consists of 14 residues.